A selection of T cell receptor beta chains follows, all from one sample in a study of long-term antiretroviral therapy in people with HIV. Produced via immunoSEQ multiplex PCR; TCRdb's table is partial and in-frame only. The repertoire includes 25,000 to 35,000 clones, 85% to 95% of them detected once, and approximately 2.5% sits in the top ten. This material consisted of unsorted PBMCs, taken 7.4 years after starting antiretroviral therapy. The receptors were gathered from a man aged 45-65 years with HIV. CDR3s include the opening cysteine and the closing phenylalanine or tryptophan. A D gene is named only where the DNA matches it firmly.

j_call d_call v_call cdr3_aa
TRBJ1-4 NA TRBV2 CASSGGVPFATNEKLFF
TRBJ2-3 TRBD1 TRBV5-5 CASSSIRTGDTDTQYF
TRBJ1-1 NA TRBV5-1 CASSLEATVNTEAFF
TRBJ2-6 NA TRBV2 CASSGAAGANVLTF
TRBJ2-3 NA TRBV29-1 CSAPHGGTDTQYF
TRBJ2-7 NA TRBV28 CASSSGTGTYEQYF
TRBJ1-2 TRBD1 TRBV6-1 CASSEDRGRNGYTF
TRBJ2-7 NA TRBV15 CATSSQTGVSYEQYF
TRBJ2-6 TRBD1 TRBV7-8 CASSLIGWGQGAGGANVLTF
TRBJ1-1 TRBD1 TRBV27 CASSGQGNTEAFF
TRBJ2-3 NA TRBV5-6 CASSLYTRTDTQYF
TRBJ2-7 NA TRBV6-1 CASSEAAGSYEQYF
TRBJ2-7 TRBD1 TRBV6-1 CASESGGSFYEQYF
TRBJ1-4 NA TRBV5-8 CASSPNKEKLFF
TRBJ2-5 NA TRBV25-1 CASSGRSGPGGSQYF
TRBJ2-3 NA TRBV11-2 CASSLAAQPDTQYF
TRBJ2-7 NA TRBV5-1 CASSLEGPEQYF
TRBJ1-1 TRBD1 TRBV6-1 CASSDGTGGIEAFF
TRBJ2-7 NA TRBV19 CASTSQARSYEQYF
TRBJ2-1 TRBD1 TRBV5-1 CASSEMLQGYDEQFF
TRBJ2-1 NA TRBV6-1 CASQYQVRGNEQFF
TRBJ2-1 TRBD1 TRBV11-3 CASSLSSPGGFNEQFF
TRBJ2-4 TRBD2 TRBV19 CATTRTSGGNIQYF
TRBJ1-2 TRBD1 TRBV6-5 CASSPFDRGPYGYTF
TRBJ2-4 NA TRBV29-1 CSVATDKNIQYF
TRBJ1-3 NA TRBV9 CASKGVGNTIYF
TRBJ2-1 TRBD1 TRBV6-5 CASRYRGDEQFF
TRBJ1-5 NA TRBV2 CASSPMGNQPQHF
TRBJ1-1 NA TRBV28 CASSLVGMNTEAFF
TRBJ2-5 NA TRBV6-1 CASSESGVETQYF
TRBJ1-4 NA TRBV19 CASSVRASGGSEKLFF
TRBJ1-1 NA TRBV30 CAWTDRTEAFF
TRBJ1-5 NA TRBV9 CASRNLGRTHYYSNQPQHF
TRBJ2-2 NA TRBV19 CASTRTVNTGELFF
TRBJ1-5 TRBD1 TRBV30 CAWSGRQGSRQPQHF
TRBJ2-1 TRBD2 TRBV18 CASSPSAGTYNEQFF
TRBJ2-7 TRBD1 TRBV4-3 CASSPGTGQGYEQYF
TRBJ1-1 NA TRBV12-2 CASRLDVGTEAFF
TRBJ1-1 NA TRBV29-1 CSVGSGVEAFF
TRBJ2-2 NA TRBV10-1 CAGSEGGGELFF
TRBJ2-7 NA TRBV5-8 CASSFWSGRTYEQYF